The clone carrying this T cell receptor (beta chain) was observed many times. Its target is unknown. The CDR3 covers 15 residues. CDR1 and CDR2 from the germline V gene are MNHNS and SASEGT. Trimming took off 1 base at V and 7 bases at J, with 17 bases between the two ends. This specimen comes from a study of T-cell reconstitution after alpha-beta-depleted transplantation in children. Study-level results: Reports say that about two months after transplant, the alpha-beta T cells came out of several hundred graft clones that had expanded. Diversity and T-cell counts at one year after transplant derived mostly from new T cells.

Molecular barcoding with unique molecular identifiers was used for the TCRbeta library. TCRdb redid the calling of the PCR reads with MiXCR, one entry per CDR3 protein. This sample carries 200,000 to 250,000 distinct CDR3 sequences, roughly 7.7% of them seen once, and the ten largest clones take roughly 5.8%. V gene TRBV6-1 combines with J gene TRBJ2-7, with D hard to call. The source was PBMCs, mostly from graft donor cells, collected 180 days after TCRalphabeta/CD19-depleted stem cell transplant. The receptor's source is a male patient aged 10 to 17 who had a stem cell transplant for acute lymphoblastic leukemia, so the T cells may come from the graft donor. CDR3 region: CASSEGVSALGEQYF. The CDR3 DNA sequence: TGTGCCAGCAGTGAAGGGGTCTCCGCTCTAGGGGAGCAGTACTTC.